Below, 31 T cell receptor beta chains from the same sample are listed, as sequenced in a study of blood T cells in healthy people across ages. It was with a sample-barcoded 5' primer and a J-beta primer mix that a second PCR of roughly 7 to 12 cycles was run. In TCRdb, the 5' RACE reads were re-called with MiXCR into one record per CDR3 protein. The sample has fewer than 900,000 distinct CDR3 sequences; 40% to 45% are singletons. The sample was blood. The receptors originated from an older woman in good health.

Concerning this clonotype itself: A much larger clone is a single base away; this may be a read error. This sequence joins TRBV5-1 and TRBJ2-7, with 8 nucleotides matching TRBD1. In germline, CDR1 is SGHRS, CDR2 YFSETQ. This CDR3 spans 15 amino acids. The CDR3 region is CANSSDRAQGLEQYF. The CDR3, as DNA: TGCGCCAACAGCTCGGACAGGGCGCAGGGCCTCGAGCAGTACTTC.

This clonotype was found once. This chain links TRBV20-1 with TRBJ1-2, with D unresolved. V lost 0 bases and J lost 5, with 19 bases in between. Germline V gene data show CDR1 as DFQATT and CDR2 as SNEGSKA (reference sequence). The CDR3 extends over 16 amino acids. CDR3 sequence: CSAREGGLSLYYGYTF. DNA for the CDR3: TGCAGTGCTAGAGAAGGAGGGCTTAGCCTCTATTATGGCTACACCTTC.

This clonotype was counted between two and nine times. The chain carries TRBV20-1 and TRBJ1-1; D is unresolved. The V end lost 0 bases, the J end lost 5 bases, and 7 bases lay between the germline ends. The CDR3 contains 12 residues. The V gene's germline CDR1 is DFQATT and CDR2 SNEGSKA (reference sequence). This CDR3 reads CSARDLSTEAFF. The DNA for the CDR3 is TGCAGTGCTAGAGATCTATCGACTGAAGCTTTCTTT.

The rearrangement uses TRBV6-2 or TRBV6-3 and TRBJ2-1; D perhaps matches TRBD2 (5 bases). Germline values: CDR1 MNHEY, CDR2 SVGEGT. Trimming pared 6 bases from V and 0 bases from J, leaving 15 bases between. The CDR3 is 16 residues long. The CDR3 DNA reads TGTGCCAGCAGCCCCACCTTAGCGCACTCCTACAATGAGCAGTTCTTC. Translation gives CASSPTLAHSYNEQFF.

V is TRBV12-3 or TRBV12-4 and J is TRBJ1-1, with D perhaps matching TRBD1 (5 bases). CDR3 length: 17 amino acids. The ends were cut back, 2 bases at V and 3 bases at J, with 19 bases in the middle. The CDR3 bases are TGTGCCAGCAGTTTATTAAGTCAGGGACTGAAGGACACTGAAGCTTTCTTT. Amino acids: CASSLLSQGLKDTEAFF.

This clonotype was seen at least ten times. The chain carries TRBV6-2 or TRBV6-3 and TRBJ2-1, with D unresolved. CDR1 is MNHEY and CDR2 is SVGEGT in the germline V gene. V lost 5 bases to trimming and J lost 8 bases, with 7 bases between them. This CDR3 contains 11 residues. CDR3 sequence: CASSRVYEQFF. CDR3 in DNA: TGTGCCAGCAGTCGGGTTTATGAGCAGTTCTTC.

In its sample, this clonotype was seen a few times. This chain connects TRBV12-3 or TRBV12-4 to TRBJ2-2; D is ambiguous. Trimming shortened V by 6 bases and J by 3 bases, and 8 bases separated the two germline ends. CDR3 size: 13 residues. The CDR3 region is CASSLIDTGELFF. The CDR3 DNA is TGTGCCAGCAGCTTGATAGACACCGGGGAGCTGTTTTTT.

The sample holds a few counts of this clonotype. The genes are TRBV10-3 and TRBJ2-1; maybe TRBD2 (6 bases). V was trimmed by 2 bases and J by 8 bases, leaving 10 bases between them. Germline V lookup: CDR1 ENHRY, CDR2 SYGVKD. This CDR3 region has 13 residues. CDR3 amino acids: CAISERETHEQFF. The CDR3, as DNA: TGTGCCATCAGTGAGCGGGAGACCCATGAGCAGTTCTTC.

In DNA, the CDR3 is TGTGCCAGCAGATCCGGGGACAGCAAATTAAATCAGCCCCAGCATTTT. It encodes CASRSGDSKLNQPQHF. The rearrangement links TRBV12-3 or TRBV12-4 to TRBJ1-5, with 7 bases identical to TRBD1. The CDR3 length is 16 residues. Trimming cost V 6 bases and J 4 bases; bases outside gene matches: 12.

This chain uses TRBV4-1 with TRBJ1-4; D is uncertain. CDR3 length equals 17 residues. V lost 1 base and J 4 bases, leaving 16 bases between the germline ends. Per germline, CDR1 MGHRA and CDR2 YSYEKL. CDR3 protein: CASSQGTNNAVNEKLFF. In DNA, the CDR3 is TGCGCCAGCAGCCAAGGCACCAACAACGCTGTTAATGAAAAACTGTTTTTT.

V gene TRBV30 combines with J gene TRBJ2-2, with a tentative D call TRBD1 (5 bases). The CDR3 totals 14 residues. The ends were cut back, 4 bases at V and 5 bases at J, with 14 bases in the middle. CDR1 is GTSNPN and CDR2 is SVGIG in the germline V gene (reference sequence). CDR3 DNA sequence: TGTGCCTGGACCAGGGTGCGTGGGACCGGGGAGCTGTTTTTT. Translating it yields CAWTRVRGTGELFF.

About this clonotype: Sequence at one end of the junction differs from germline and may be a read error. CDR3: CAGSDRGQKEQYF. The CDR3 nucleotides read TGTGCCGGCAGTGACAGGGGGCAGAAAGAGCAGTACTTC. This chain uses TRBV6-6 with TRBJ2-5; 10 bases are shared with TRBD1. Looked up from germline, CDR1 is MNHNY and CDR2 is SVGAGI (reference sequence). The CDR3 is made up of 13 amino acids.

About this clonotype itself: A junction boundary mismatches the germline segment, possibly from a read error. This chain connects TRBV27 to TRBJ2-3, with 7 bases lining up with TRBD1. This CDR3 is 18 amino acids long. Germline V CDR1 and CDR2: MNHEY, SMNVEV (reference sequence). The DNA for the CDR3 is TGTGTCAGCAGCCCCATTCCCGGACAGGAAAAATACACAGATACGCAGTATTTT. Translating it yields CVSSPIPGQEKYTDTQYF.

The chain couples TRBV20-1 to TRBJ2-7; D is perhaps TRBD2 (6 bases). Trimming took 3 bases from V and 1 from J, leaving 16 bases between them. The CDR3 has 15 residues. The germline gives CDR1 DFQATT, CDR2 SNEGSKA (reference sequence). CDR3 loop: CSARPTSRSSYEQYF. The DNA of the CDR3 is TGCAGTGCTAGGCCCACTAGCAGGAGTTCCTACGAGCAGTACTTC.

This chain connects TRBV4-2 to TRBJ2-6; possible D gene TRBD1, 5 bases. Trimming shortened V by 1 base and J by 1 base, and 20 bases separated the two germline ends. CDR3 length: 20 residues. Germline CDR1 reads LGHNA; CDR2 reads YNFKEQ. CDR3 sequence reads: CASSQGRRQPLGSGANVLTF. In DNA form, the CDR3 reads TGTGCCAGCAGCCAAGGTCGACGACAGCCCCTTGGATCTGGGGCCAACGTCCTGACTTTC.

The V gene is TRBV30, the J gene TRBJ2-3; D is unresolved. Germline CDR1 is GTSNPN and CDR2 is SVGIG (reference sequence). The CDR3 is 14 residues long. V dropped 0 bases and J dropped 5 bases, with 12 bases sitting between them. The CDR3 loop is CAWSVLVARDTQYF. The CDR3 DNA reads TGTGCCTGGAGTGTATTGGTGGCACGAGATACGCAGTATTTT.

This clonotype was seen only a few times. V and J are TRBV9 and TRBJ2-4; D is ambiguous. V lost 0 bases, J lost 4 bases, and 11 bases lay in between. This CDR3 is built from 15 residues. The V gene's germline CDR1 is SGDLS and CDR2 YYNGEE. CDR3 DNA: TGTGCCAGCAGCGTAGTAGGAGACACAAAAAACATTCAGTACTTC. This codes for CASSVVGDTKNIQYF.

This clonotype was seen only once. This chain connects TRBV4-1 to TRBJ1-1, with D possibly matching TRBD1 (6 bases). V lost 3 bases to trimming and J lost 8 bases, with 19 bases between them. CDR3 length: 15 residues. CDR1 is MGHRA and CDR2 is YSYEKL in the germline V gene. The CDR3 protein is CASSQEPQGDLEAFF. Written as DNA, the CDR3 is TGCGCCAGCAGCCAGGAGCCACAGGGAGATCTGGAAGCTTTCTTT.

This clonotype was observed a few times. This sequence joins TRBV7-6 and TRBJ2-7, with D possibly TRBD2 on 6 matching bases. Looked up from germline, CDR1 is SGHVS and CDR2 is FNYEAQ. Trimming cost V 5 bases and J 7 bases, with 12 bases left between them. CDR3 length equals 12 residues. CDR3 protein: CASSPEGGEQYF. The CDR3 nucleotides read TGTGCCAGCAGCCCGGAGGGTGGTGAGCAGTACTTC.

The genes are TRBV9 and TRBJ2-1; possibly TRBD2 for D (5 bases). CDR3 length: 14 residues. V was cut by 4 bases and J by 8 bases, with 16 bases left in between. Germline V gene sequence: CDR1 SGDLS, CDR2 YYNGEE. CDR3 bases: TGTGCCAGCAGCCCTAGGGTAGTGAGGGATGAGCAGTTCTTC. It codes for CASSPRVVRDEQFF.

V and J are TRBV11-2 and TRBJ2-3; 8 nucleotides match TRBD1. V lost 5 bases to trimming and J lost 4 bases; unmatched junction nucleotides: 8. Germline CDR1 SGHAT, CDR2 FQNNGV. This CDR3 contains 15 residues. In DNA, the CDR3 is TGTGCCAGCAGCGGAAGGACAGGGCGGGCAGATACGCAGTATTTT. Its translation is CASSGRTGRADTQYF.

This clonotype was seen more than once but under ten times. CDR3 sequence reads: CASSRGQFNTEAFF. CDR3 coding DNA: TGTGCCAGCAGCCGCGGACAGTTCAACACTGAAGCTTTCTTT. The chain couples TRBV3-1 to TRBJ1-1; D is perhaps TRBD1 (6 bases). Germline V CDR1 and CDR2: LGHDT, YNNKEL (reference sequence). The CDR3 spans 14 residues. The V end lost 4 bases, the J end lost 2 bases, and 11 bases lay between the germline ends. Combining the CDR3 with reference TRBV3-1 and TRBJ1-1 gives the whole variable domain DTAVSQTPKYLVTQMGNDKSIKCEQNLGHDTMYWYKQDSKKFLKIMFSYNNKELIINETVPNRFSPKSPDKAHLNLHINSLELGDSAVYFCASSRGQFNTEAFFGQGTRLTVV.

Of note for this clonotype: A much larger clone lies one base from this, so it may be a read error. CDR3 region: CASSLKGGGDEQYF. CDR3 nucleotides: TGTGCCAGCAGCTTAAAGGGAGGAGGCGACGAGCAGTACTTC. The V and J genes are TRBV7-3 and TRBJ2-1; a possible D gene is TRBD2 (6 bases). The DNA end favors TRBJ2-7, so the J call may be wrong. Germline V gives CDR1 SGHTA, CDR2 FQGTGA. The CDR3 runs 14 residues.

This clonotype was found a few times. V and J are TRBV5-1 and TRBJ2-3; 7 bases line up with TRBD1. With 0 bases clipped from V and 4 bases from J, the junction kept 5 bases outside the gene matches. This CDR3 contains 15 residues. Germline lookup yields CDR1 SGHRS and CDR2 YFSETQ. The CDR3: CASSLDRGEADTQYF. Here the CDR3 DNA reads TGCGCCAGCAGCTTGGACAGGGGTGAGGCAGATACGCAGTATTTT.

The chain uses TRBV9 and TRBJ1-5; 7 bases match TRBD1. CDR3 length equals 14 residues. The trim removed 3 bases at V and 4 bases at J, leaving 4 bases unmatched. Germline V gene sequence: CDR1 SGDLS, CDR2 YYNGEE. DNA of the CDR3: TGTGCCAGCAGCGAGGGGACAGCAAATCAGCCCCAGCATTTT. Amino acids: CASSEGTANQPQHF.

This rearrangement joins TRBV6-2 or TRBV6-3 to TRBJ1-2; no clear D. The CDR3 length is 13 residues. Germline CDR1 and CDR2: MNHEY and SVGEGT. Trimming removed 6 bases from V and 4 bases from J, with 12 bases in between. CDR3 bases: TGTGCCAGCAGGCCCGGACGGATCTATGGCTACACCTTC. This gives the protein CASRPGRIYGYTF.

This clonotype has a handful of counts. V usage is TRBV12-3 or TRBV12-4 and J usage is TRBJ2-1; 8 nucleotides match TRBD1. V was pared by 5 bases and J by 12 bases, with 9 bases of the junction left unmatched. The CDR3 sequence is 13 residues long. The CDR3 loop is CASSVTGAPGQFF. CDR3 nucleotides: TGTGCCAGCAGTGTGACAGGGGCGCCGGGGCAGTTCTTC.

The genes are TRBV25-1 and TRBJ2-1; 16 bases are a match to TRBD2. Germline lookup yields CDR1 MGHDK and CDR2 SYGVNS. Trimming cost V 6 bases and J 6 bases; bases outside gene matches: 5. CDR3 length: 16 residues. CDR3: CASRGTSGRAGNEQFF. DNA for the CDR3: TGTGCCAGCAGAGGGACTAGCGGGAGGGCTGGCAATGAGCAGTTCTTC.

This clonotype was observed at least ten times. The chain has TRBV12-3 or TRBV12-4 and TRBJ2-7; TRBD1 aligns across 7 bases. With V trimmed by 9 bases and J by 7 bases, 12 bases remained unmatched. This CDR3 has 13 amino acids. The CDR3 DNA reads as TGTGCCAGTGGTAGGACAGGAGTAGTTGAGCAGTACTTC. It is translated as CASGRTGVVEQYF.

This clonotype was picked up a small number of times. The chain links TRBV12-3 or TRBV12-4 to TRBJ2-7; tentative D call: TRBD2 (6 bases). With 5 bases removed from V and 0 bases from J, the gap between germline ends came to 11 bases. The CDR3 is 14 amino acids. CDR3 bases: TGTGCCAGCAGTGATGGGGACTTCTCCTACGAGCAGTACTTC. Residues: CASSDGDFSYEQYF.

The chain has TRBV5-1 and TRBJ2-1, with D perhaps TRBD2 (6 bases). V lost 4 bases and J lost 5, with 16 bases in between. The length of the CDR3 is 15 residues. Germline CDR1 reads SGHRS; CDR2 reads YFSETQ. Here the CDR3 reads CASSEFGTRHNEQFF. The CDR3 DNA sequence: TGCGCCAGCAGCGAATTCGGGACTCGACACAATGAGCAGTTCTTC.